The clone carrying this TCR beta chain occurred a few times. Its antigen is unknown. One entry per CDR3 protein, called by TCRdb with MiXCR from the 5' RACE reads. The repertoire holds 200,000 to 300,000 distinct CDR3 sequences, with 10% to 15% as singletons. The data were taken from a study of T cells after yellow fever vaccination. The CDR3 covers 15 residues. The V gene lost 3 bases and the J gene lost 7 bases, with 15 bases spanning the gap. General observations from the study: Boosting was followed by the reappearance of most primary-vaccination clones (just under 97% CD4, around 86% CD8).

The TCR sequence derives from a man younger than 40 who received the YFV17D yellow fever vaccine. The rearrangement joins TRBV12-3 or TRBV12-4 to TRBJ2-2; perhaps D is TRBD1 or TRBD2 (6 bases each). Specimen: CD4+ T cells sorted from PBMCs, collected 45 days after the yellow fever booster vaccination. The CDR3 bases are TGTGCCAGCAGTTTTGCCGGGGGCGCGATCGGGGAGCTGTTTTTT. As protein: CASSFAGGAIGELFF.